The rows below give T cell receptor beta chains drawn from one sample of a study of neurological immune-mediated disorders. A single record per CDR3 protein comes from TCRdb applying MiXCR to the 5' RACE reads. This sample yields 40,000 or so distinct CDR3 sequences, of which around 2.5% are seen a single time; approximately 12% belongs to the top ten. The specimen sequenced was PBMCs. These receptors all come from a man aged 25 to 40 with multiple sclerosis. Each CDR3 is given with its conserved first and last residue. Each record gives: CDR3 protein, CDR3 DNA, J gene, D gene, V gene, clone size. A D gene is named only where the DNA matches it firmly. Rows may omit the clone size; those that give it use once, few, many or a size class.

CDR3aa: CASSRNLEGSGYTF; CDR3nt: TGTGCCAGCAGCCGAAACCTGGAGGGGAGCGGCTACACCTTC; j_gene: TRBJ1-2; d_gene: -; v_gene: TRBV12-3/TRBV12-4; abundance: many
CDR3aa: CASSLLSETQYF; CDR3nt: TGCGCCAGCAGCTTGTTGTCAGAGACCCAGTACTTC; j_gene: TRBJ2-5; d_gene: -; v_gene: TRBV5-1; abundance: many
CDR3aa: CASSPSSTGELFF; CDR3nt: TGTGCCAGCAGCCCTTCTAGCACCGGGGAGCTGTTTTTT; j_gene: TRBJ2-2; d_gene: -; v_gene: TRBV9; abundance: many
CDR3aa: CSVRVNNEQFF; CDR3nt: TGCAGTGTTAGGGTTAACAATGAGCAGTTCTTC; j_gene: TRBJ2-1; d_gene: -; v_gene: TRBV20-1; abundance: many
CDR3aa: CASSQDKTGGNEQFF; CDR3nt: TGTGCCAGCAGCCAAGATAAGACAGGGGGCAATGAGCAGTTCTTC; j_gene: TRBJ2-1; d_gene: TRBD1; v_gene: TRBV14; abundance: many
CDR3aa: CASSFLTAGGRADTQYF; CDR3nt: TGTGCCAGCAGCTTCCTTACAGCGGGAGGACGGGCAGATACGCAGTATTTT; j_gene: TRBJ2-3; d_gene: TRBD2; v_gene: TRBV7-2; abundance: many
CDR3aa: CSAVTSDYNEQFF; CDR3nt: TGCAGTGCTGTAACTAGCGACTACAATGAGCAGTTCTTC; j_gene: TRBJ2-1; d_gene: TRBD2; v_gene: TRBV20-1; abundance: many
CDR3aa: CASSLGWGQGNTEAFF; CDR3nt: TGCGCCAGCAGCTTGGGATGGGGACAGGGGAACACTGAAGCTTTCTTT; j_gene: TRBJ1-1; d_gene: TRBD1; v_gene: TRBV5-1; abundance: many
CDR3aa: CASSLLTGVDEQYF; CDR3nt: TGTGCCAGCAGTTTACTGACAGGGGTGGACGAGCAGTACTTC; j_gene: TRBJ2-7; d_gene: TRBD1; v_gene: TRBV6-5; abundance: many
CDR3aa: CSAREGGSYEQYF; CDR3nt: TGCAGTGCTAGAGAGGGGGGATCCTACGAGCAGTACTTC; j_gene: TRBJ2-7; d_gene: -; v_gene: TRBV20-1; abundance: many
CDR3aa: CASSLEASTYEQYF; CDR3nt: TGCGCCAGCAGCTTGGAGGCCAGCACCTACGAGCAGTACTTC; j_gene: TRBJ2-7; d_gene: -; v_gene: TRBV5-1; abundance: many
CDR3aa: CASSRAATARGGQVDTQYF; CDR3nt: TGTGCCAGCAGCCGAGCGGCTACTGCGCGTGGGGGGCAGGTAGATACGCAGTATTTT; j_gene: TRBJ2-3; d_gene: -; v_gene: TRBV7-6; abundance: -
CDR3aa: CASSSGATFNQPQHF; CDR3nt: TGTGCCAGCAGCTCTGGGGCTACTTTCAATCAGCCCCAGCATTTT; j_gene: TRBJ1-5; d_gene: -; v_gene: TRBV7-2; abundance: many
CDR3aa: CSARVLGQYTGELFF; CDR3nt: TGCAGTGCTAGAGTTCTTGGACAGTACACCGGGGAGCTGTTTTTT; j_gene: TRBJ2-2; d_gene: -; v_gene: TRBV20-1; abundance: many
CDR3aa: CSARVPPGQKYEQYF; CDR3nt: TGCAGTGCTAGAGTGCCACCGGGACAGAAGTACGAGCAGTACTTC; j_gene: TRBJ2-7; d_gene: TRBD1; v_gene: TRBV20-1; abundance: many
CDR3aa: CASSLASQAGITEAFF; CDR3nt: TGCGCCAGCAGCTTGGCCAGTCAGGCAGGGATTACTGAAGCTTTCTTT; j_gene: TRBJ1-1; d_gene: -; v_gene: TRBV5-1; abundance: many
CDR3aa: CSARVEGTNTGELFF; CDR3nt: TGCAGTGCTAGAGTCGAGGGAACGAACACCGGGGAGCTGTTTTTT; j_gene: TRBJ2-2; d_gene: -; v_gene: TRBV20-1; abundance: many
CDR3aa: CSAREKRLSTDTQYF; CDR3nt: TGCAGTGCTAGGGAGAAGCGGCTTAGCACAGATACGCAGTATTTT; j_gene: TRBJ2-3; d_gene: -; v_gene: TRBV20-1; abundance: many
CDR3aa: CATSDPTSGRASYNEQFF; CDR3nt: TGTGCCACCAGTGATCCGACTAGCGGTCGGGCCTCCTACAATGAGCAGTTCTTC; j_gene: TRBJ2-1; d_gene: TRBD2; v_gene: TRBV24-1; abundance: few
CDR3aa: CAISDPSGASREQYF; CDR3nt: TGTGCCATCAGTGATCCTAGCGGGGCTTCCAGGGAGCAGTACTTC; j_gene: TRBJ2-7; d_gene: TRBD2; v_gene: TRBV10-3; abundance: many
CDR3aa: CASSSGPESYGYTF; CDR3nt: TGTGCCAGCAGCTCGGGACCAGAATCCTATGGCTACACCTTC; j_gene: TRBJ1-2; d_gene: -; v_gene: TRBV11-2; abundance: many
CDR3aa: CSIRVPPYEQYF; CDR3nt: TGCAGTATTAGGGTACCTCCCTACGAGCAGTACTTC; j_gene: TRBJ2-7; d_gene: -; v_gene: TRBV20-1; abundance: many
CDR3aa: CASSYSGGELFF; CDR3nt: TGTGCCAGCAGTTACTCCGGCGGGGAGCTGTTTTTT; j_gene: TRBJ2-2; d_gene: -; v_gene: TRBV6-5; abundance: -
CDR3aa: CASSVASGGAGNTEAFF; CDR3nt: TGTGCCAGCAGCGTAGCTTCAGGGGGCGCCGGGAACACTGAAGCTTTCTTT; j_gene: TRBJ1-1; d_gene: TRBD1; v_gene: TRBV9; abundance: many